The TCR beta chain under discussion was sequenced for a study of Ad26.COV2.S vaccination and SARS-CoV-2 variants. Across the whole study: Within the COV1001 Ad26.COV2.S trial arm, the donor was enrolled.

Germline CDR1 reads SGHVS; CDR2 reads FQNEAQ. Between the trimmed V and J ends, which lost 2 bases and 9 bases, there was a span of 12 bases. The CDR3 spans 13 residues. The treatment is: some 20 received Ad26.COV2.S at low or high dose, single or two shots; 5 received placebo; per-sample allocation not given. Sampling happened 63 days after the first vaccine or placebo injection. Profiled with immunoSEQ multiplex PCR; TCRdb holds only in-frame clones, not every one. The sample carries 450,000 to 550,000 clones, nearly 90% recorded once. The clonotype originates from a person between 18 and 59 years old who received the Ad26.COV2.S COVID-19 vaccine or a placebo. Sequenced here: peripheral blood, sampled in a trial of Ad26.COV2.S vaccine versus placebo. The chain recombines TRBV7-8 with TRBJ2-3; D not resolved. The DNA for the CDR3 is TGTGCCAGCAGCTTAAGTGGTCGCTACACGCAGTATTTT. It is translated as CASSLSGRYTQYF.